This T cell receptor beta chain was documented in a study of identical twins. Comments on this clonotype: Its antigen remains unidentified.

Overall study findings and caveats: Memory repertoires showed no such pattern, whereas abundant cord blood beta clonotypes carried fewer insertions.

CDR1 SNHLY and CDR2 FYNNEI come from the germline V gene. Between the trimmed V and J ends, which lost 8 bases and 2 bases, there was a span of 16 bases. The CDR3 runs to 14 residues. With template switching, a universal primer site was added, and the cDNA carried unique molecular identifiers. TCRdb used MiXCR to reprocess the 5' RACE reads, holding one entry per CDR3 protein. The sample has 500,000 to 550,000 distinct CDR3 sequences, 20% to 25% seen once. Separately, the same data were catalogued under a study of T cells expressing NK-cell markers. From that second work: Four of the donors also had these clonotypes leading their CD3+CD56-NKG2C+ fraction.

The receptor was derived from a young woman in good health. The chain recombines TRBV2 with TRBJ2-7; D may be TRBD2 (7 bases). The sequencing sample was made of CD4+ T cells sorted from blood. CDR3 DNA sequence: TGTGCCAGCTCAAAGCAAGGGGGGGCCTACGAGCAGTACTTC. Its translation is CASSKQGGAYEQYF.